The 2 T cell receptor beta chains below were found in one sample sequenced in a study of T-cell memory formation after mild COVID-19. TCRdb re-analysed the 5' RACE reads in MiXCR, keeping a single row per CDR3 protein. The sample contains roughly 450,000 distinct CDR3 sequences, around a sixth of which appear only once. What was sequenced was PBMCs or a T cell subset sorted from them (not recorded which). The receptors here all came from an adult woman who had mild COVID-19 (a few samples of this study predate the infection). Cell type and time point are not known.

This clonotype was found a few times. V and J are TRBV12-3 or TRBV12-4 and TRBJ2-7; D is unresolved. V was pared by 1 base and J by 8 bases, with 6 bases between. This CDR3 has 11 residues. The CDR3 sequence is CASSLGVKQYF. The DNA of the CDR3 is TGTGCCAGCAGTTTAGGGGTTAAGCAGTACTTC.

This clonotype showed up many times. V gene TRBV19 combines with J gene TRBJ1-5; tentative D call: TRBD1 (5 bases). CDR1 is LNHDA, CDR2 SQIVND, per germline (reference sequence). CDR3 size: 14 residues. V was clipped by 6 bases and J by 6 bases, with 15 bases between them. Written as DNA, the CDR3 is TGTGCCAGTAGCGGGAAGGGGAGTTTTCAGCCCCAGCATTTT. It encodes CASSGKGSFQPQHF.